Below are 24 T cell receptor beta chains sequenced from a single sample in a study of T cells in localized non-small cell lung cancer. Repertoires were generated with immunoSEQ multiplex PCR, while TCRdb's copy carries only in-frame clones and drops some. The profile shows under 30,000 clones, roughly 90% of them singletons. Material: peripheral blood, obtained before any cancer treatment. The receptor set was obtained from a female donor of 60 years or more with stage I lung adenocarcinoma.

Turning to this clone: Other nucleotide sequences in the sample specify the same CDR3. The CDR3 DNA reads TGTGCCAGCTCACCGGATGGGAACTATGGCTACACCTTC. This sequence encodes CASSPDGNYGYTF. The rearrangement joins TRBV18 to TRBJ1-2; D unclear. V was clipped by 3 bases and J by 2 bases, with 7 bases between them. Per the germline V gene, CDR1 is KGHSH and CDR2 is LQKENI. CDR3 length equals 13 residues.

Worth noting for this clone: The identical CDR3 is also encoded by other nucleotide sequences in the sample. V usage is TRBV2 and J usage is TRBJ1-1; tentatively, D is TRBD1 (5 bases). Germline loops: CDR1 SNHLY, CDR2 FYNNEI. The CDR3 loop spans 14 amino acids. Between the trimmed V and J ends, which lost 0 bases and 4 bases, there was a span of 9 bases. The CDR3 nucleotides read TGTGCCAGCAGTGAAGCCCGGCAGGGCACTGAAGCTTTCTTT. Protein: CASSEARQGTEAFF.

This clone was seen a handful of times. The V gene is TRBV19, the J gene TRBJ1-2; D is unresolved. CDR3 length: 13 residues. Trimming left V 5 bases short and J 2 bases short, with 9 bases between. Germline V lookup: CDR1 LNHDA, CDR2 SQIVND (reference sequence). CDR3 region: CASSDRQNYGYTF. The CDR3 bases are TGTGCCAGTAGTGATCGGCAGAACTATGGCTACACCTTC.

For the CDR3, the DNA is TGTGCCAGCAGCTACTCCGGGACACTGGTTGGAAACACCATATATTTT. This encodes CASSYSGTLVGNTIYF. The J gene is TRBJ1-3, the V gene TRBV11-2; the D gene is possibly TRBD1 (6 bases). CDR1 and CDR2 from the germline V gene are SGHAT and FQNNGV. Deletions cut 4 bases from V and 3 bases from J, with 16 bases between. This CDR3 region has 16 residues.

This rearrangement joins TRBV10-3 to TRBJ1-2; 8 nucleotides align to TRBD1. The CDR3 has 15 amino acids. Germline trimming cut 3 bases from V and 3 bases from J; bases unmatched to any gene: 6. Germline lookup yields CDR1 ENHRY and CDR2 SYGVKD. CDR3 bases: TGTGCCATCAGTGATGTCGTGACAGGGGACTATGGCTACACCTTC. Translated: CAISDVVTGDYGYTF.

This sequence joins TRBV9 and TRBJ1-1; D is perhaps TRBD1 (6 bases). CDR3 length: 13 amino acids. CDR1 SGDLS and CDR2 YYNGEE come from the germline V gene. The V and J ends lost 5 bases and 2 bases respectively, with 10 bases between them. The CDR3 DNA reads TGTGCCAGCAGTGGACAGTTAAACACTGAAGCTTTCTTT. Translating it yields CASSGQLNTEAFF.

This sequence joins TRBV6-4 and TRBJ2-1, with D perhaps TRBD1 (5 bases). Trimming pared 6 bases from V and 2 bases from J, leaving 17 bases between. CDR3 length: 16 amino acids. The germline V gene encodes CDR1 MRHNA and CDR2 SNTAGT. CDR3: CASSPTGASPYNEQFF. The CDR3 DNA follows: TGTGCCAGCAGCCCAACAGGAGCGTCTCCCTACAATGAGCAGTTCTTC.

The rearrangement links TRBV29-1 to TRBJ1-2; 9 bases agree with TRBD1. The CDR3 runs 13 residues. Germline CDR1 reads SQVTM; CDR2 reads ANQGSEA. J gave up 2 bases and V 5 bases, and 3 bases lay outside the gene matches. The chain's CDR3 is CSVTDRGNYGYTF. The CDR3, as DNA: TGCAGCGTTACCGACAGGGGGAACTATGGCTACACCTTC.

The chain links TRBV6-6 to TRBJ2-1; tentative D call: TRBD2 (7 bases). V lost 4 bases and J 2 bases, leaving 12 bases between the germline ends. The germline V gene encodes CDR1 MNHNY and CDR2 SVGAGI (reference sequence). This CDR3 comprises 15 residues. The CDR3 here is CASSSGGGTYNEQFF. The CDR3 bases are TGTGCCAGCAGTTCGGGGGGCGGAACCTACAATGAGCAGTTCTTC.

Concerning this clone: Distinct nucleotide sequences in the sample also encode this CDR3. This sequence joins TRBV5-6 and TRBJ1-4; D uncertain. Germline CDR1 and CDR2: SGHDT and YYEEEE. The V end was cut by 1 base, the J end by 0 bases, with 4 bases between. This CDR3 comprises 14 residues. CDR3 protein: CASSLRTTNEKLFF. Written as DNA, the CDR3 is TGTGCCAGCAGCTTGAGAACAACTAATGAAAAACTGTTTTTT.

In the case of this clone: Being one base from a much bigger clone, this may be a read error. In DNA form, the CDR3 reads TGTACCAGCAGCCAGCAGACGGAGACCCAGTACTTC. It yields the protein CTSSQQTETQYF. The rearrangement uses TRBV4-2 and TRBJ2-5; D remains unclear. The germline V gene encodes CDR1 LGHNA and CDR2 YNFKEQ. The CDR3 covers 12 residues.

This sequence joins TRBV25-1 and TRBJ1-1; 7 positions agree with TRBD1. V was pared by 5 bases and J by 2 bases, with 5 bases of the junction left unmatched. Germline V gives CDR1 MGHDK, CDR2 SYGVNS. The CDR3 extends over 14 amino acids. The chain's CDR3 is CASSYGQANTEAFF. The CDR3 region has the DNA TGTGCCAGCAGTTACGGACAGGCAAACACTGAAGCTTTCTTT.

The chain couples TRBV18 to TRBJ2-3; D remains ambiguous. Looked up from germline, CDR1 is KGHSH and CDR2 is LQKENI. V lost 5 bases, J lost 6 bases, and 12 bases lay in between. This CDR3 spans 13 amino acids. The CDR3 nucleotides are TGTGCCAGCTCAAGAGACTCCGGCGATACGCAGTATTTT. Its translation is CASSRDSGDTQYF.

This rearrangement joins TRBV2 to TRBJ2-6; D may match TRBD1 or TRBD2 (5 bases each). Germline V CDR1 and CDR2: SNHLY, FYNNEI. The V gene lost 4 bases and the J gene lost 1 base, with 14 bases spanning the gap. The CDR3 has 17 residues. The CDR3 sequence is CASSVGLGGSGANVLTF. CDR3 DNA sequence: TGTGCCAGCAGTGTCGGTCTTGGGGGATCTGGGGCCAACGTCCTGACTTTC.

J is TRBJ2-7 and V is TRBV5-6; the D gene is possibly TRBD1 (5 bases). The CDR3 sequence is 15 residues long. V was trimmed by 4 bases and J by 2 bases, leaving 16 bases between them. Germline V gene data show CDR1 as SGHDT and CDR2 as YYEEEE. Here the CDR3 reads CASSPMTVPPYEQYF. DNA for the CDR3: TGTGCCAGCAGCCCAATGACAGTTCCACCCTACGAGCAGTACTTC. Combining the CDR3 with reference TRBV5-6 and TRBJ2-7 gives the whole variable domain DAGVTQSPTHLIKTRGQQVTLRCSPKSGHDTVSWYQQALGQGPQFIFQYYEEEERQRGNFPDRFSGHQFPNYSSELNVNALLLGDSALYLCASSPMTVPPYEQYFGPGTRLTVT.

The CDR3 spells CASSRTGGTGELFF. The CDR3 nucleotides read TGCGCCAGCAGTCGGACAGGGGGGACCGGGGAGCTGTTTTTT. The chain has TRBV10-1 and TRBJ2-2, with 10 nucleotides matching TRBD1. The germline V gene has CDR1 WNHNN and CDR2 SYGVQD (reference sequence). V lost 5 bases to trimming and J lost 5 bases; unmatched junction nucleotides: 2. The CDR3 runs 14 residues.

The rearrangement joins TRBV27 to TRBJ1-1, with TRBD1 matching 8 bases. J lost 9 bases, V lost 5 bases, and 8 bases had no gene match. The CDR3 extends over 13 amino acids. Germline V gene sequence: CDR1 MNHEY, CDR2 SMNVEV (reference sequence). This CDR3 is CASSPGDRRKAFF. The DNA of the CDR3 is TGTGCCAGCAGTCCCGGGGACAGGAGAAAAGCTTTCTTT.

This rearrangement joins TRBV28 to TRBJ2-5; possibly TRBD2 for D (6 bases). Trimming removed 2 bases at V and 2 bases at J, with 12 bases between. The CDR3 runs 15 residues. Germline assignment: CDR1 MDHEN and CDR2 SYDVKM. The CDR3 reads CASSLGGRNQETQYF. In nucleotides, the CDR3 is TGTGCCAGCAGTTTAGGAGGGAGGAATCAAGAGACCCAGTACTTC.

The V call is TRBV19, the J call TRBJ1-1; 10 bases align to TRBD1. J lost 13 bases, V lost 8 bases, and 16 bases had no gene match. The CDR3 is 14 amino acids. Germline V gives CDR1 LNHDA, CDR2 SQIVND (reference sequence). Here the CDR3 reads CASLGTGTGVRVFF. In DNA form, the CDR3 reads TGTGCCAGTCTTGGAACCGGGACAGGGGTGCGTGTTTTCTTT.

This chain uses TRBV27 with TRBJ1-1; 11 bases agree with TRBD1. With V trimmed by 5 bases and J by 4 bases, 3 bases remained unmatched. Germline V gene lookup returns CDR1 MNHEY and CDR2 SMNVEV (reference sequence). The CDR3 is 14 amino acids. The CDR3 loop is CASSLGTGGTEAFF. For the CDR3, the DNA is TGTGCCAGCAGTCTCGGGACAGGGGGCACTGAAGCTTTCTTT.

This chain connects TRBV5-1 to TRBJ2-5; 11 nucleotides agree with TRBD1. J gave up 5 bases and V 3 bases, and 6 bases lay outside the gene matches. This CDR3 comprises 15 residues. Germline V gene sequence: CDR1 SGHRS, CDR2 YFSETQ. Here the CDR3 reads CASSSGQGVWETQYF. CDR3 coding DNA: TGCGCCAGCAGCTCGGGACAGGGGGTCTGGGAGACCCAGTACTTC.

CDR3 region: CAWSVPIRTGDTEAFF. The CDR3, as DNA: TGTGCCTGGAGTGTACCCATCCGGACAGGGGACACTGAAGCTTTCTTT. The J gene is TRBJ1-1, the V gene TRBV30; TRBD1 matches 9 bases. CDR1 GTSNPN and CDR2 SVGIG come from the germline V gene (reference sequence). The CDR3 spans 16 residues. The V and J ends lost 0 bases and 3 bases, in that order; junction bases with no gene match: 8.

The chain carries TRBV5-1 and TRBJ1-1; 9 positions agree with TRBD1. Germline lookup yields CDR1 SGHRS and CDR2 YFSETQ. The ends lost 2 bases at V and 11 bases at J; junction bases unmatched: 10. This CDR3 comprises 14 residues. CDR3 nucleotide sequence: TGCGCCAGCAGCTTTGGACAGGGGAGAGGCCCCGCTTTCTTT. The encoded protein is CASSFGQGRGPAFF.

V and J are TRBV7-8 and TRBJ2-7; D is tentatively TRBD1 or TRBD2 (5 bases each). V was shortened by 2 bases and J by 7 bases, with 9 bases between the two germline ends. The length of the CDR3 is 12 residues. Germline-derived CDR1 and CDR2 are SGHVS and FQNEAQ. The CDR3 DNA reads TGTGCCAGCAGCTTAACCGAGGGGGAGCAGTACTTC. It encodes CASSLTEGEQYF. Together with reference TRBV7-8 and TRBJ2-7, the CDR3 gives the full variable domain: GAGVSQSPRYKVAKRGQDVALRCDPISGHVSLFWYQQALGQGPEFLTYFQNEAQLDKSGLPSDRFFAERPEGSVSTLKIQRTQQEDSAVYLCASSLTEGEQYFGPGTRLTVT.